The TCR beta chain under discussion was sequenced for a study of tumor-infiltrating lymphocytes in primary liver carcinoma. Study results and caveats: Compared with blood, tumor repertoires held significantly more in their top 250 clones.

With regard to this clonotype: Its antigen is currently unknown.

With 5 bases removed from V and 2 bases from J, the gap between germline ends came to 13 bases. This CDR3 has 14 residues. Germline values: CDR1 SEHNR, CDR2 FQNEAQ (reference sequence). Constant-region priming of approximately 500 ng total RNA yielded TCR beta cDNA. Generation of the TCR beta libraries relied on three nested multiplex PCR rounds using slightly modified ARM-PCR. Amplification in the first two PCR rounds was performed using TRBV1-TRBV30 forward primers and a C-beta reverse primer for around 10 cycles each. TCRdb recomputed calls from the multiplex PCR reads with MiXCR, one row per CDR3 protein. The table lists over 250,000 distinct CDR3 sequences, more than 55% of them singletons. Alongside blood RNA obtained from unsorted whole blood, germline DNA was also extracted. The patients lived with chronic HBV infection and had not yet received any treatment. Before any surgery took place, four milliliters of peripheral blood were collected.

The sequence was obtained from a woman aged 30 to 39 with primary liver carcinoma and hepatitis B virus infection. This chain uses TRBV7-9 with TRBJ2-7; TRBD1 or TRBD2 may be the D gene (5 bases each). The sequenced sample consisted of peripheral blood. The CDR3 here is CASSRWDLAYEQYF. The CDR3 DNA reads TGTGCCAGCAGCCGTTGGGACCTCGCCTACGAGCAGTACTTC.